The present T cell receptor beta chain was sequenced within a study of regulatory T cells in long-lasting Graves disease (TCRdb year 2021). General notes on the study: Newly diagnosed Graves' disease patients had taken antithyroid drugs for less than 3 months. Patients with persistent Graves' disease were compared with patients with newly diagnosed Graves' disease using TCR sequencing and RNA sequencing of peripheral blood. A total of 35 or so samples underwent TCR sequencing: some 13 from persistent and roughly 20 from newly diagnosed Graves' disease patients. The study was registered as a clinical trial and conducted in China.

Library preparation employed multiplex PCR. Sequencing was carried out with an Illumina HiSeq 4000. TCR beta libraries were built with iRepertoire HTBI primers and Arm-PCR amplification of CDR3 regions. Gel purification was performed on PCR products prior to sequencing. In the original analysis: Across samples, fewer than 70 TRBV and roughly 13 TRBJ segments were identified and used for gene usage analysis of CDR3 amino acid clonotypes. Filtered high-quality paired reads were merged into contigs using COPE and FqMerger. BLAST was used to align contigs to the IMGT TRBV, TRBD and TRBJ reference genes, and CDR3 was defined following IMGT. Clonotypes above 0.1% frequency were classified as highly expanded clones. Shannon entropy served as the measure of repertoire diversity, while the Gini coefficient captured V-J evenness. A clonotype was considered public if more than one individual shared it. TCRdb reanalyzed the raw reads on its own, using fastp at Q25 for trimming and MiXCR for clone calling, and kept in-frame beta chains. Records with the same CDR3 protein are collapsed into one entry carrying the most frequent genes and DNA. TCRdb, not the authors, supplied the V and J calls. Counted in this sample were over 350,000 distinct CDR3 sequences; over 14% of them appeared once. The top ten constitute approximately 7.8% of the sample.

This clonotype has more than one count but fewer than ten. Its antigen is still unknown. Base-call qualities are not available, and no considerably larger clone is one nucleotide away. The paper as a whole reports these results and caveats: Patients with persistent disease shared more public clonotypes (around 3,000) than newly diagnosed patients did (966). Because the primary lesion, thyroid tissue, could not be accessed, the study looked at peripheral blood alone. Only the TCR beta chain was sequenced and analyzed. TRBV28, TRBJ1-2 and TRBJ2-5 were preferentially used in persistent disease, while TRBV20-1 and TRBJ2-1 were favored in newly diagnosed disease. As a limitation, the authors acknowledged that the small sample size may reduce accuracy. Compared with newly diagnosed patients, persistent Graves' disease patients had lower TCR Shannon entropy and fewer highly expanded clones, which suggests clonal expansion.

This specimen's time point label, interpreted: newly diagnosed GD, antithyroid drugs for less than 3 months. RNA was extracted from PBMCs in TRIzol for both TCR sequencing and RNA sequencing. The diagnosis of Graves' disease was made according to American Thyroid Association guidelines. Patients were recruited from an endocrinology department in Xi'an, China. Each patient gave roughly 8.4 milliliters of peripheral blood, collected in an EDTA anticoagulant tube. PBMCs were isolated by Ficoll Paque Plus density gradient separation without further T cell sorting. An Agilent 2100 Bioanalyzer and agarose gel were used to assess RNA quality, and a NanoDrop 2000 was used to measure RNA concentration. The germline V gene (reference sequence) gives CDR1 as MNHEY and CDR2 as SMNVEV. V and J lose 2 bases and 2 bases, and a span of 8 bases separates them. Measured from the cysteine to the phenylalanine, the CDR3 is 14 residues long. The retained sequence is limited to the CDR3, 42 bases, with the frame set at the first base.

This same sample was also taken into another study, of T cells in Graves' hyperthyroidism and ophthalmopathy. As the second study states: Graves' hyperthyroidism was defined as stable when no progression to ophthalmopathy occurred over 18 months of follow-up. Hyperthyroidism patients were newly diagnosed, had a disease duration of under 2 months, and were aged 18 to 65 years. Any patient with an uncontrolled infection, another autoimmune disease, pregnancy or lactation was excluded. Diagnoses were established on the basis of clinical symptoms, serum thyroxine and TRAb, thyroid ultrasound, and orbital computed tomography. A first-round RT-PCR of the TCR CDR3 used the HTBI primer set with the Qiagen OneStep RT-PCR kit. Most expanded thyroid clonotypes (frequency above 0.001) were also found in blood, which suggests that blood repertoires may mirror thyroid immune responses. A model built on a 13 V-J signature distinguished ophthalmopathy from stable hyperthyroidism, reaching around 90% sensitivity and 81.08% specificity in cross-validation and 80%/75% in testing. In validation, the model predicted progression to ophthalmopathy a median of around six months before onset, with over 60% sensitivity and 72.22% specificity. TCR V-J signatures able to tell the groups apart were searched for in a discovery cohort of 90 to 100 patients, of whom 40 to 45 had Graves' ophthalmopathy and roughly 57 had stable Graves' hyperthyroidism. An independent validation cohort of around 20 hyperthyroidism patients and approximately 17 patients who later progressed to ophthalmopathy tested prospective prediction of ophthalmopathy. For training and testing, the approximately 92 patients in the discovery cohort were randomly divided in a 7:3 ratio. Thyroid tissue and blood T-cell repertoires from about six Graves' hyperthyroidism patients were also compared in the study. Following sampling, methimazole starting at 30 mg daily was given to hyperthyroidism patients, and high-dose intravenous methylprednisolone was given to ophthalmopathy patients. Libraries were constructed in a second round of multiplex PCR, after which size selection and purification were performed. Paired-end sequencing of the libraries was performed with 100 bp reads on an Illumina HiSeq2000. SOAPnuke was used to process the raw data, with reads discarded if the reads contained adapters or uncalled bases, had a mean Phred below 15, or lacked an exact constant-primer or identifier match. High-quality paired reads were merged with COPE v1.2.5, and unique nucleotide sequences were defined as clonotypes. MiTCR v1.1 was used to align the clonotypes against IMGT TRBV, TRBD and TRBJ reference segments. Analysis was restricted to V-J combinations with a frequency above 0.0001, which covered about 99% of repertoires. A TCS score was defined as the ratio of F50 (clonal expansion) to E x V (chaos), with BLOSUM62-based TCRdist applied between CDR3 peptides within each V-J. Welch's t-statistics and random forest reduced fewer than 550 V-J features to roughly 13, which were used in a naive Bayes classifier (R e1071). Sample size was not statistically predetermined, and investigators were not blinded to group allocation. According to the paper, TCR Vbeta CDR3 sequencing was carried out on about 140 peripheral blood samples, which came from fewer than 50 ophthalmopathy, approximately 78 hyperthyroidism and about 17 progressor patients.

The TCR comes from a woman between 40 and 55 years old with Graves disease. Donor details come from another sample of the same person, matched by shared clones. The chain couples TRBV27 to TRBJ2-3; 5 matching bases give a weak D call of TRBD1. The input for sequencing was peripheral blood mononuclear cells (PBMCs), taken at new diagnosis, from a patient treated with antithyroid drugs. CDR3 sequence: CASSLDRLTDTQYF. Read as DNA, the sequence is TGTGCCAGCAGTTTAGACAGACTCACAGATACGCAGTATTTT.